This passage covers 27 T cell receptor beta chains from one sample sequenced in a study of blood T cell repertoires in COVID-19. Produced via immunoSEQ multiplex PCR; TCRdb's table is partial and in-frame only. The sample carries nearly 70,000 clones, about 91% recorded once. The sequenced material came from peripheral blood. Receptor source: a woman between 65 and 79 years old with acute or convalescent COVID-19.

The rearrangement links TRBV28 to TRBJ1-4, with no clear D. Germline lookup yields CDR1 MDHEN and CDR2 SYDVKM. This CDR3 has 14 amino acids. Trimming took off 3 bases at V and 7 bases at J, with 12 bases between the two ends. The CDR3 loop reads CASSLRGLVEKLFF. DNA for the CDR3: TGTGCCAGCAGTTTGAGAGGTTTAGTTGAAAAACTGTTTTTT.

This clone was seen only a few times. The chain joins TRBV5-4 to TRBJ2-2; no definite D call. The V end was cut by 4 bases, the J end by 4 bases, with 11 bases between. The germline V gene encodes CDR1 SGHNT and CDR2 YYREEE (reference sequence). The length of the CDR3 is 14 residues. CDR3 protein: CASSPEISTGELFF. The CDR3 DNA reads TGTGCCAGCAGCCCCGAGATTAGCACCGGGGAGCTGTTTTTT.

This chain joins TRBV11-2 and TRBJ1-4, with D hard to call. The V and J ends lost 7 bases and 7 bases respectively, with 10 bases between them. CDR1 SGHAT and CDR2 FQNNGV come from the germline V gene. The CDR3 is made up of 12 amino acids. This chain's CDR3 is CASNSGGEKLFF. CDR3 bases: TGTGCCAGCAACAGTGGTGGTGAAAAACTGTTTTTT.

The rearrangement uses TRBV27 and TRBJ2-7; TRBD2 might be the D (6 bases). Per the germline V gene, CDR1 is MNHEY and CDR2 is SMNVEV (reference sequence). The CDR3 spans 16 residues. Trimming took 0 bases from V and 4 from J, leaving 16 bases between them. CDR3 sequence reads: CASSLSFELAEYEQYF. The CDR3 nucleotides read TGTGCCAGCAGTTTATCGTTTGAACTAGCAGAATACGAGCAGTACTTC.

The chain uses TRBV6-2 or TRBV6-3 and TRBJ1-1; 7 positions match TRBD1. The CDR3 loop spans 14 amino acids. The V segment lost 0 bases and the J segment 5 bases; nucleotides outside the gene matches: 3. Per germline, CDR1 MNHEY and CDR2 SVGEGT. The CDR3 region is CASSYSRGRTEAFF. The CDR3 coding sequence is TGTGCCAGCAGTTACTCAAGGGGGCGAACTGAAGCTTTCTTT.

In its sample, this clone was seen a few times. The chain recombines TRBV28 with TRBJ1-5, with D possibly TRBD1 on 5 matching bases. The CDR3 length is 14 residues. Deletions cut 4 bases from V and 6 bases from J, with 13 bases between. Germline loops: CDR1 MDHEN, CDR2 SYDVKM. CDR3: CASSSYTTGQPQHF. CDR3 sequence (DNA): TGTGCCAGCAGTTCGTACACCACAGGTCAGCCCCAGCATTTT. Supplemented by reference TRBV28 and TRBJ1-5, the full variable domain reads DVKVTQSSRYLVKRTGEKVFLECVQDMDHENMFWYRQDPGLGLRLIYFSYDVKMKEKGDIPEGYSVSREKKERFSLILESASTNQTSMYLCASSSYTTGQPQHFGDGTRLSIL.

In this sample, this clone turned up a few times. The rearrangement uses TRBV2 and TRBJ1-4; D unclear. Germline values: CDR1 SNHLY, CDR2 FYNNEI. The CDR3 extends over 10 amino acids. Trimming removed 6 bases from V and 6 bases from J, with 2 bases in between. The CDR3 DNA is TGTGCCAGCAGCTATGAAAAACTGTTTTTT. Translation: CASSYEKLFF.

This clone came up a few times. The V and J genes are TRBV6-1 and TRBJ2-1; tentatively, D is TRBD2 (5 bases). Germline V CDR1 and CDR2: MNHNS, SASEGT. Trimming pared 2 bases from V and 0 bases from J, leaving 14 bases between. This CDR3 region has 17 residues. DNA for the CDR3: TGTGCCAGCAGTGAATGGCGGGCCCGAGCCTCCTACAATGAGCAGTTCTTC. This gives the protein CASSEWRARASYNEQFF.

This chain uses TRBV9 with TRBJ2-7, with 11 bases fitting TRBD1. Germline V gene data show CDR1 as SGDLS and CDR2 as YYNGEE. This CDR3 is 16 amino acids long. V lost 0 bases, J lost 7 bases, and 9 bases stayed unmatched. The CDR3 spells CASSVVGTGGTSEQYF. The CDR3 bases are TGTGCCAGCAGCGTAGTAGGGACAGGGGGTACGTCGGAGCAGTACTTC.

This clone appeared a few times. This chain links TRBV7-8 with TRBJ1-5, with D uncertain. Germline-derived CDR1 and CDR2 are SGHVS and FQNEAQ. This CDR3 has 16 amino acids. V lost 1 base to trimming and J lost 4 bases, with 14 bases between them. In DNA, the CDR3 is TGTGCCAGCAGCTTAGTCGCAGGAGCGGGAAATCAGCCCCAGCATTTT. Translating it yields CASSLVAGAGNQPQHF.

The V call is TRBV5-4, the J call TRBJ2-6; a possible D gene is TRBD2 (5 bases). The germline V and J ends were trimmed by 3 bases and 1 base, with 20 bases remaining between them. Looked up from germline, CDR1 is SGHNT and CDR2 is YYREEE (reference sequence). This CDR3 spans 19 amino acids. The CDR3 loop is CASSSTGSGPLSGANVLTF. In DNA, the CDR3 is TGTGCCAGCAGCTCTACGGGGTCGGGCCCCCTGTCTGGGGCCAACGTCCTGACTTTC.

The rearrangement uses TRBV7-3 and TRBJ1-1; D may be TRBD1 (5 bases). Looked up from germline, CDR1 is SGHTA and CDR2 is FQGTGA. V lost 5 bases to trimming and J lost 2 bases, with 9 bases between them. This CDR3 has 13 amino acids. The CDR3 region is CASSVRANTEAFF. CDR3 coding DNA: TGTGCCAGCAGCGTCAGGGCAAACACTGAAGCTTTCTTT.

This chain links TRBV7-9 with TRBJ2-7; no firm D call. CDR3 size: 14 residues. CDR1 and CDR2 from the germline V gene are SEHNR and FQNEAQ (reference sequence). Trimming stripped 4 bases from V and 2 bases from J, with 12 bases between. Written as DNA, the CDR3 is TGTGCCAGCAGCTCTATCCCCGCCCCCTACGAGCAGTACTTC. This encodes CASSSIPAPYEQYF.

The CDR3 sequence is CASSATPLHMNTEAFF. In DNA form, the CDR3 reads TGTGCCAGCAGTGCCACCCCTCTCCACATGAACACTGAAGCTTTCTTT. The gene calls are TRBV2 and TRBJ1-1; D is unclear. Per germline, CDR1 SNHLY and CDR2 FYNNEI. The germline V and J ends were trimmed by 4 bases and 0 bases, with 15 bases remaining between them. The CDR3 contains 16 residues.

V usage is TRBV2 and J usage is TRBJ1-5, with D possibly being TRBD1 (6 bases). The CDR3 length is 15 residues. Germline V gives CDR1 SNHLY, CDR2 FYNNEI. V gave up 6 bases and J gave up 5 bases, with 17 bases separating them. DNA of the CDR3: TGTGCCAGCAGACGGACAGCCCGGAGCCATCAGCCCCAGCATTTT. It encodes CASRRTARSHQPQHF.

CDR3 nucleotide sequence: TGTGCCAGCAGTCCCCCGTCGAGTACTAGCGGGGGGTTCCATTCCACAGATACGCAGTATTTT. Protein: CASSPPSSTSGGFHSTDTQYF. This chain joins TRBV27 and TRBJ2-3; 12 nucleotides match TRBD2. The CDR3 totals 21 residues. Germline values: CDR1 MNHEY, CDR2 SMNVEV (reference sequence). Trimming cost V 5 bases and J 2 bases; bases outside gene matches: 20.

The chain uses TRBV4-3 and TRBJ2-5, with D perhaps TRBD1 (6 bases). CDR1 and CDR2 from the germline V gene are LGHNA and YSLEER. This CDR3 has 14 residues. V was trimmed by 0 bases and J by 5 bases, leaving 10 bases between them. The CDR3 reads CASSQEGAGETQYF. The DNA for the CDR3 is TGCGCCAGCAGCCAAGAGGGGGCTGGGGAGACCCAGTACTTC.

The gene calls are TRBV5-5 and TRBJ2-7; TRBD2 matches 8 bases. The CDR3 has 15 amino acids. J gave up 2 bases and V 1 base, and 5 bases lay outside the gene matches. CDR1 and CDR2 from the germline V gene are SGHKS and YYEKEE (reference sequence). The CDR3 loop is CASSLSGGSPYEQYF. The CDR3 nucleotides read TGTGCCAGCAGCTTGAGCGGGGGCAGTCCCTACGAGCAGTACTTC. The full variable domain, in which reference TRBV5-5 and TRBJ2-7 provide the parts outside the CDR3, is DAGVTQSPTHLIKTRGQQVTLRCSPISGHKSVSWYQQVLGQGPQFIFQYYEKEERGRGNFPDRFSARQFPNYSSELNVNALLLGDSALYLCASSLSGGSPYEQYFGPGTRLTVT.

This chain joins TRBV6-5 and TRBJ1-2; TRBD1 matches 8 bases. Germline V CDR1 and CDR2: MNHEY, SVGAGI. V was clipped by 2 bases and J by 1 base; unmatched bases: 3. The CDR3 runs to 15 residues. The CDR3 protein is CASSYQGAGNYGYTF. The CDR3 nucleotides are TGTGCCAGCAGTTACCAGGGGGCGGGTAACTATGGCTACACCTTC.

The CDR3 DNA reads as TGTGCCAGCTCACCTACGGGACAGGGGAACACTGAAGCTTTCTTT. This sequence encodes CASSPTGQGNTEAFF. The rearrangement uses TRBV18 and TRBJ1-1, with 9 bases matching TRBD1. Germline-derived CDR1 and CDR2 are KGHSH and LQKENI. With V trimmed by 3 bases and J by 1 base, 3 bases remained unmatched. The CDR3 is 15 residues long.

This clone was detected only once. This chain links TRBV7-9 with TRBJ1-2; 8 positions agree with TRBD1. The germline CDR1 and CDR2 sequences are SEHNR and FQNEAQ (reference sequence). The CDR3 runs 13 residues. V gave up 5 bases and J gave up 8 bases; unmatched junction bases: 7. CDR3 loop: CASSLGQGQGYTF. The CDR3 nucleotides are TGTGCCAGCAGCCTTGGACAGGGCCAGGGCTACACCTTC.

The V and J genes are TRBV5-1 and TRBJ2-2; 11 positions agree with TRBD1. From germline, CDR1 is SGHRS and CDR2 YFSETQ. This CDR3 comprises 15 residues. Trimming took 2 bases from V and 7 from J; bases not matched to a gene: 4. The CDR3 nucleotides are TGCGCCAGCAGCTTCTCCGGGACAGGGGGCGGGGAGCTGTTTTTT. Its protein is CASSFSGTGGGELFF.

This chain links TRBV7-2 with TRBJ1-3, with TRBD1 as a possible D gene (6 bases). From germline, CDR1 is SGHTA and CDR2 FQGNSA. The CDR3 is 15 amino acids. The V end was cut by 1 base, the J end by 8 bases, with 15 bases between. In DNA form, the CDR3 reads TGTGCCAGCAGCTTAGAAGACAGGTGCTGTCACACCATATATTTT. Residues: CASSLEDRCCHTIYF. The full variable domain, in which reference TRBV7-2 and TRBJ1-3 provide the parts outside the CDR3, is GAGVSQSPSNKVTEKGKDVELRCDPISGHTALYWYRQSLGQGLEFLIYFQGNSAPDKSGLPSDRFSAERTGGSVSTLTIQRTQQEDSAVYLCASSLEDRCCHTIYFGEGSWLTVV.

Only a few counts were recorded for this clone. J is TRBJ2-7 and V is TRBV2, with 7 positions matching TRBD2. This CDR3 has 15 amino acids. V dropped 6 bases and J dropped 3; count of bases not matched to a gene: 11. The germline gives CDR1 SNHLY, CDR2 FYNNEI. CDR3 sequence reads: CASRTGLAAVYEQYF. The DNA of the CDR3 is TGTGCCAGCAGGACTGGGCTAGCGGCCGTCTACGAGCAGTACTTC.

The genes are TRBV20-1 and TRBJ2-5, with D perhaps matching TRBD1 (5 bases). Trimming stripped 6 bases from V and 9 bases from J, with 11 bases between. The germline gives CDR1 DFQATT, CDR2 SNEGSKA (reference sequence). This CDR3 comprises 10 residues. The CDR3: CSAGVGAQYF. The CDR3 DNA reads TGCAGTGCCGGAGTAGGGGCCCAGTACTTC.

The CDR3 DNA is TGTGCCAGCAGCCAAGCCCCGGGCTCTGGAAACACCATATATTTT. Translation: CASSQAPGSGNTIYF. The chain employs TRBV3-1 (or the pseudogene TRBV3-2) and TRBJ1-3; D is unclear. V lost 1 base to trimming and J lost 0 bases, with 7 bases between them. Germline loops: CDR1 LGHDT, CDR2 YNNKEL (reference sequence). There are 15 residues in the CDR3.

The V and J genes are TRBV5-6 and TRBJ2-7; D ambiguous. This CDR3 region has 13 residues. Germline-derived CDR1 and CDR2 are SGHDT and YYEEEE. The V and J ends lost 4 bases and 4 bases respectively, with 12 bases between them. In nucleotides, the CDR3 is TGTGCCAGCAGCCCGTGGGCGAATTACGAGCAGTACTTC. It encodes CASSPWANYEQYF. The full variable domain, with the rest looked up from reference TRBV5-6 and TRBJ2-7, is DAGVTQSPTHLIKTRGQQVTLRCSPKSGHDTVSWYQQALGQGPQFIFQYYEEEERQRGNFPDRFSGHQFPNYSSELNVNALLLGDSALYLCASSPWANYEQYFGPGTRLTVT.